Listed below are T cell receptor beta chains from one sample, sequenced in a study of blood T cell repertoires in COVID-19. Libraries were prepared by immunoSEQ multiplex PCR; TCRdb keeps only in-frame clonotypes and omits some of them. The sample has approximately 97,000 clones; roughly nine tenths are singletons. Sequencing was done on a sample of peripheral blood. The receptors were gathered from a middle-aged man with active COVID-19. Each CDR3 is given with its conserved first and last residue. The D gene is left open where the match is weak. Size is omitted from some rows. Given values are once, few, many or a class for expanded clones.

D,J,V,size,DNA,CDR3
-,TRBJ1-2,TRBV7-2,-,TGTGCCAGCAGCTTAGCGGGACTCAGCTATGGCTACACCTTC,CASSLAGLSYGYTF
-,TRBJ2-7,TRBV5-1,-,TGCGCCAGCAGTTCAGGACTAAGCGGTTTCTACGAGCAGTACTTC,CASSSGLSGFYEQYF
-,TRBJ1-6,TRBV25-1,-,TGTGCCAGCAACGCCAGGGTACTATCACCCCTCCACTTT,CASNARVLSPLHF
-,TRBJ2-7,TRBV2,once,TGTGCCAGCAGTACGGACAGTTCCTACGAGCAGTACTTC,CASSTDSSYEQYF
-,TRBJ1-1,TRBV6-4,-,TGTGCCAGCAGTGCCCATAAAGGCCGTGAGGGAGCTTTCTTT,CASSAHKGREGAFF
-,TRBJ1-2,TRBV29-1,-,TGCAGCGTATCCAGACAGTCCTCGATCTCCCAAGGCTACACCTTC,CSVSRQSSISQGYTF
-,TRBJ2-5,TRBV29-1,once,TGCAGCGTTGACTCTTCGGTAGAGACCCAGTACTTC,CSVDSSVETQYF
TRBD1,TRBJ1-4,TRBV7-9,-,TGTGCCAGCAGCTTAGGGGACAGAAGAACTAATGAAAAACTGTTTTTT,CASSLGDRRTNEKLFF
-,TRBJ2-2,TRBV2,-,TGTGCCAGCAGCGAACAGGGCCTTAACACCGGGGAGCTGTTTTTT,CASSEQGLNTGELFF
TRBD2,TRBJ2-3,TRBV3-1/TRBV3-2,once,TGTGCCAGCAGCACCCTAGCGGCTAGCACAGATACGCAGTATTTT,CASSTLAASTDTQYF
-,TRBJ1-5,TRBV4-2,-,TGTGCCAGCAGGCAGAGACAGCGCAATCAGCCCCAGCATTTT,CASRQRQRNQPQHF
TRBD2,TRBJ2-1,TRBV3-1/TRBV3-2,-,TGTGCCAGCAGCCAAACTAGCGGGGGGTACAATGAGCAGTTCTTC,CASSQTSGGYNEQFF
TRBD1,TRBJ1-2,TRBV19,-,TGTGCCAGTACGAAGGACAGGGGGCTGAGCTATGGCTACACCTTC,CASTKDRGLSYGYTF
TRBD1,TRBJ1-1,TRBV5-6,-,TGTGCCAGCAGGGGGACAGGGATGTACACTGAAGCTTTCTTT,CASRGTGMYTEAFF
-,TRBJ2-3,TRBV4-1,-,TGCGCCAGCAGCTTGAGCCCCCGAACAGATACGCAGTATTTT,CASSLSPRTDTQYF
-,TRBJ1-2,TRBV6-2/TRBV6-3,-,TGTGCCAGCAGTTTCGGACAGTTTATAGCCACCTTC,CASSFGQFIATF
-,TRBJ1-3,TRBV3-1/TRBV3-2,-,TGTGCCAGCAGGCCAGGGTCTGGAAACACCATATATTTT,CASRPGSGNTIYF
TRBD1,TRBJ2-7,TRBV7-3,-,TGTGCCAGCAGCCCCGGGGACAGGGATAGTGGTGAGCAGTACTTC,CASSPGDRDSGEQYF
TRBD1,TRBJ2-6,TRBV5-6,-,TGTGCCAGCAGTCGCCGGGACAGCGGAGCCGTCCTGACTTTC,CASSRRDSGAVLTF
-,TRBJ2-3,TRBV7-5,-,TGTGCCAGAAGCCCAGGGACTAGCGGGCGGACAGATACGCAGTATTTT,CARSPGTSGRTDTQYF
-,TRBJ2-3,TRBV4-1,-,TGCGCCAGCAGCCTACAGGGTGGCACAGATACGCAGTATTTT,CASSLQGGTDTQYF
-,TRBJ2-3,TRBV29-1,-,TGCAGCGTTGCGGTACGGGGACAAGGGTCAGATACGCAGTATTTT,CSVAVRGQGSDTQYF
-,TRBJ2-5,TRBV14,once,TGTGCCAGCAGCCAAGAGGGGGAACAGACTAGTCAAGAGACCCAGTACTTC,CASSQEGEQTSQETQYF
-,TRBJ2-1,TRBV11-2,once,TGTGCCAGCAGCTTAGGTGGGGGCCCCTACAATGAGCAGTTCTTC,CASSLGGGPYNEQFF
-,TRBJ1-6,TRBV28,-,TGTGCCAGCCTCTCCAGCTCCTATAATTCACCCCTCCACTTT,CASLSSSYNSPLHF
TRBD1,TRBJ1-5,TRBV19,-,TGTGCCAGTAGCTGGGCTTCGGGACAGGGGGCTAGTTCTCTCAATCAGCCCCAGCATTTT,CASSWASGQGASSLNQPQHF
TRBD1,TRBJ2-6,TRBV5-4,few,TGTGCCAGCAGCCCCTTCTCGACAGGGCTACGCTCTGGGGCCAACGTCCTGACTTTC,CASSPFSTGLRSGANVLTF
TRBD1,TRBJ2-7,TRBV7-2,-,TGTACCAGCAGCTTCCACAGGGGGAGCTCCTACGAGCAGTACTTC,CTSSFHRGSSYEQYF
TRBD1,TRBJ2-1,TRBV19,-,TGTGCCAGTAGCACACAGGGGGCCTACAATGAGCAGTTCTTC,CASSTQGAYNEQFF
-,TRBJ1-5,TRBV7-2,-,TGTGCCAGCAGCTTAGCGCGCGGTCAGCCCCAGCATTTT,CASSLARGQPQHF
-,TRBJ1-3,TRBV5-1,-,TGCGCCAGCAGCCTGGACGGGGTCTCTGGAAACACCATATATTTT,CASSLDGVSGNTIYF
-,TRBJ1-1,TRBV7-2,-,TGTGCCAGCAGCGAAATCGGGGGCGGGGGCCGAGAAGCTTTCTTT,CASSEIGGGGREAFF
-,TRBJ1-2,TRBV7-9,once,TGTGCCACGCCCAGGGGCCCAAACTATGGCTACACCTTC,CATPRGPNYGYTF
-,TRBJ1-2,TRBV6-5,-,TGTGCCAGCAGTTACTCTAAATTCACCGGGTGCACCTTC,CASSYSKFTGCTF
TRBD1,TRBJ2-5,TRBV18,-,TGTGCCAGCTCTTATTCGGGGACAGGAGAGACCCAGTACTTC,CASSYSGTGETQYF
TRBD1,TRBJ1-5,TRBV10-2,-,TGCGCCAGCGGGGGACAGAGCAATCAGCCCCAGCATTTT,CASGGQSNQPQHF
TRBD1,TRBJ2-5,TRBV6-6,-,TGTGCCAGCAGGGACAGGGCCGGGGAGACCCAGTACTTC,CASRDRAGETQYF
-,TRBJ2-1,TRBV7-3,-,TGTGCCAGCAGCGTCGGGATCTACAATGAGCAGTTCTTC,CASSVGIYNEQFF
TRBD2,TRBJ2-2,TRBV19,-,TGTGCCAGTAGTATCCTAGCGGGGGGTATCTCCGGGGAGCTGTTTTTT,CASSILAGGISGELFF
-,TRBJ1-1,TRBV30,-,TGTGCCTGGAGTGTTCGGGGGAAGGCTGAAGCTTTCTTT,CAWSVRGKAEAFF